The sequence of this TCR beta chain was determined in a study of blood T cell repertoires in COVID-19. About the research overall: Material from acute and convalescent COVID-19 was sourced from the United States, Italy and Spain.

Using immunoSEQ multiplex PCR, the repertoire was profiled, and TCRdb retains in-frame clones only, with some absent. Of some 350,000 clones listed, more than 75% are singletons. V lost 5 bases, J lost 4 bases, and 7 bases stayed unmatched. This CDR3 has 14 amino acids. Germline V lookup: CDR1 LNHNV, CDR2 YYDKDF (reference sequence). The clonotype originates from a woman younger than 30 who had recovered from COVID-19. The V gene is TRBV15, the J gene TRBJ2-7; TRBD1 matches at 8 bases. Sequencing used peripheral blood. The CDR3: CATSQTGGLYEQYV. Written as DNA, the CDR3 is TGTGCCACCAGCCAAACAGGGGGTTTGTACGAGCAGTACGTC.